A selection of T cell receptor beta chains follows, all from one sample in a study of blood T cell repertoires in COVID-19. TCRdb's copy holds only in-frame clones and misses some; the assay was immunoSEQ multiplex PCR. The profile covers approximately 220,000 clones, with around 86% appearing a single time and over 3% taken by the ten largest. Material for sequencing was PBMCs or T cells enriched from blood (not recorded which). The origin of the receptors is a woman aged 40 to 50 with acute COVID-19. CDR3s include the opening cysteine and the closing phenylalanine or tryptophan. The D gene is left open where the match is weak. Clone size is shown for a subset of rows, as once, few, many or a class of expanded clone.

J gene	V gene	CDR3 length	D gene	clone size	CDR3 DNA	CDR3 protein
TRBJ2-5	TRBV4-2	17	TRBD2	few	TGTGCCAGCAGCCAAGAAGGAGCGGGGGGGCTAGTGGAGACCCAGTACTTC	CASSQEGAGGLVETQYF
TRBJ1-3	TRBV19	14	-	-	TGTGCCAGTAGACCCAGAGGTAGTGGAAACACCATATATTTT	CASRPRGSGNTIYF
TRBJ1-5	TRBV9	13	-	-	TGTGCCAGCAGCAGGGATCAGGGCCAGCCCCAGCATTTT	CASSRDQGQPQHF
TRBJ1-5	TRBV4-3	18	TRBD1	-	TGCGCCAGCAGCCAAGATCTCACGGGACAGCCTAGCAATCAGCCCCAGCATTTT	CASSQDLTGQPSNQPQHF
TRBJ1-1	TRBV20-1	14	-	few	TGCAGTGCTAGTCCCCGCCAAGGAGATAGTGAAGCTTTCTTT	CSASPRQGDSEAFF
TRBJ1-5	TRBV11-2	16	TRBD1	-	TGTGCCAGCAGCTTAGCCGGGACAGGGAACAATCAGCCCCAGCATTTT	CASSLAGTGNNQPQHF
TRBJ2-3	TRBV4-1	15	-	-	TGCGCCAGCAGCCAACCCCGAGAGTCCGGTCATACGCAGTATTTT	CASSQPRESGHTQYF
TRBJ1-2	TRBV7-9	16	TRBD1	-	TGTGCCAGCAGCTTAGACCCCGGGACAGCAAACTATGGCTACACCTTC	CASSLDPGTANYGYTF
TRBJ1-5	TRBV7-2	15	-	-	TGTGCCAGCAGCTTAGGGGCAGGGAACAATCAGCCCCAGCATTTT	CASSLGAGNNQPQHF
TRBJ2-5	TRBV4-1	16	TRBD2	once	TGCGCCAGCAGCCAAGTTCCGCTAGCGGGGCAGGAGACCCAGTACTTC	CASSQVPLAGQETQYF
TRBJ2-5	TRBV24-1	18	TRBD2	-	TGTGCCACCAGTGAACTAGCGGGGGGGCCGGGGGAGCAAGAGACCCAGTACTTC	CATSELAGGPGEQETQYF
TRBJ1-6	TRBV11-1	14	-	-	TGTGCCAGCAGCTTTTCGACAGATAATTCACCCCTCCACTTT	CASSFSTDNSPLHF
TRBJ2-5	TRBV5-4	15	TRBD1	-	TGTGCCAGCAGCTGGGCGACAGGGGGCATAGAGACCCAGTACTTC	CASSWATGGIETQYF
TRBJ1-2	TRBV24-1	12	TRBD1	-	TGTGCCACCGGCGACAGGGCGGCTGGCTACACCTTC	CATGDRAAGYTF
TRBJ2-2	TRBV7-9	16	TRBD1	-	TGTGCCAGCAGCTTAAGCGGACAGGGAAGAGTTGGGGAGCTGTTTTTT	CASSLSGQGRVGELFF
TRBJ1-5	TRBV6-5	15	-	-	TGTGCCAGCAGAAGCGGGACGGGTGGCAATCAGCCCCAGCATTTT	CASRSGTGGNQPQHF
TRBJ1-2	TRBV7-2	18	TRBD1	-	TGTGCCAGCAGCTCGCGCGCCCCCCGACAGGGAAATAACTATGGCTACACCTTC	CASSSRAPRQGNNYGYTF
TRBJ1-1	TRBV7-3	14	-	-	TGTGCCAGCAGCTTAACGACAGGGAACACTGAAGCTTTCTTT	CASSLTTGNTEAFF
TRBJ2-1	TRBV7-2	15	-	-	TGTGCCAGCAGCTCCCGCCGGGGAGGTATCAATGAGCAGTTCTTC	CASSSRRGGINEQFF
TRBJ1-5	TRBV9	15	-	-	TGTGCCAGCAGCGTAGATGCGGGGGCGGCTCAGCCCCAGCATTTT	CASSVDAGAAQPQHF
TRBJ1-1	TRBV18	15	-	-	TGTGCCAGCTCACCACGGGCGGGGATGGACACTGAAGCTTTCTTT	CASSPRAGMDTEAFF
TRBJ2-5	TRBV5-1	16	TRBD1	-	TGCGCCAGCAGCTTGTTCGGTAGACAGGGGACGGAGACCCAGTACTTC	CASSLFGRQGTETQYF
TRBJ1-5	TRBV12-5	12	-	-	TGTGCTAGTGGTTATCCGAGACAGCCCCAGCATTTT	CASGYPRQPQHF
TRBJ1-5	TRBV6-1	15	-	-	TGTGCCAGCAGTGAGCGGGTGATGGCACCTCAGCCCCAGCATTTT	CASSERVMAPQPQHF
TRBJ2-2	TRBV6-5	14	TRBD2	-	TGTGCCGCCTGGACTAGCGGGGTGAACGGGGAGCTGTTTTTT	CAAWTSGVNGELFF
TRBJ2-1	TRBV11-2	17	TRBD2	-	TGTGCCAGCAGCTTAGGGATCTCCGGGACGGGGGGCAATGAGCAGTTCTTC	CASSLGISGTGGNEQFF
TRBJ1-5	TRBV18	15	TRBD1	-	TGTGCCAGCTCAGTATCCGGGACAGGGATGCAGCCCCAGCATTTT	CASSVSGTGMQPQHF
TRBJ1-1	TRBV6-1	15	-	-	TGTGCCAGCAGTGAACGGGGGGGCCTTAACACTGAAGCTTTCTTT	CASSERGGLNTEAFF
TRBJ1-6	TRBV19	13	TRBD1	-	TGTGCCAGTAGTTGGACAGGGGATTCACCCCTCCACTTT	CASSWTGDSPLHF
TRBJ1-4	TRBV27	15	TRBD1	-	TGTGCCAGCAGCCGTTGGACAGGGGCTAATGAAAAACTGTTTTTT	CASSRWTGANEKLFF
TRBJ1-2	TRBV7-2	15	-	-	TGTGCCAGCAGCTTATTAGGCGAGGTTGGCTATGGCTACACCTTC	CASSLLGEVGYGYTF
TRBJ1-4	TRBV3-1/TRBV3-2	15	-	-	TGTGCCAGCAGCCTTTCGGGGTCCCAACTAGAAAAACTGTTTTTT	CASSLSGSQLEKLFF
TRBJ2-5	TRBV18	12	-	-	TGTGCCAGCTCACCACCCCTCGAGACCCAGTACTTC	CASSPPLETQYF
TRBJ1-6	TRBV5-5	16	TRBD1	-	TGTGCCAGCAGCGACTACAGGGGAGGACGTAATTCACCCCTCCACTTT	CASSDYRGGRNSPLHF
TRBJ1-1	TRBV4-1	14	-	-	TGCGCCAGCGGTCCACAGGGTTTGAACACTGAAGCTTTCTTT	CASGPQGLNTEAFF
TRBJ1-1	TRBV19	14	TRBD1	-	TGTGCCAGTAGTCAGGACAGGGGGAACACTGAAGCTTTCTTT	CASSQDRGNTEAFF
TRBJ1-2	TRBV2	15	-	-	TGTGCCAGCAACCGAGACAGGACCCTTAACTATGGCTACACCTTC	CASNRDRTLNYGYTF
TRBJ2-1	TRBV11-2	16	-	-	TGTGCCAGCAGCCCCCGACTAGAAAAAAGGTTCAATGAGCAGTTCTTC	CASSPRLEKRFNEQFF
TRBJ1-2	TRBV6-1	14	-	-	TGTGCCAGCAGTGAAGAGATCGAGGCGAGAGGCTACACCTTC	CASSEEIEARGYTF
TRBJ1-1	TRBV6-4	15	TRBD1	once	TGTGCCAGCAGACGAGAACCAGGGGGCTTCACTGAAGCTTTCTTT	CASRREPGGFTEAFF
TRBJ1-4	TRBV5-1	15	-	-	TGCGCCAGCAGCTTCCAAGATGGCTTACGTGAAAAACTGTTTTTT	CASSFQDGLREKLFF
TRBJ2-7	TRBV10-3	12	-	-	TGTGCCATCAGTGAGTCCGAGTACGAGCAGTACTTC	CAISESEYEQYF
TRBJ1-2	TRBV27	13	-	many	TGTGCCAGCAGTTTATCGTATAGCCAGGGCTACACCTTC	CASSLSYSQGYTF
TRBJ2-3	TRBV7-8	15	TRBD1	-	TGTGCCAGCAGCTTAGGACAGGGAGAGACAGATACGCAGTATTTT	CASSLGQGETDTQYF
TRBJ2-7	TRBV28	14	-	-	TGTGCCAGCAAGTCAGGGGACTACTCCTACGAGCAGTACTTC	CASKSGDYSYEQYF
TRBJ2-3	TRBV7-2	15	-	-	TGTGCCAGCAGCCACCGGGACACAAGCACAGATACGCAGTATTTT	CASSHRDTSTDTQYF
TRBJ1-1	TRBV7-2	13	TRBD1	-	TGTGCCAGCAGCCTCGGACAGGGCACTGAAGCTTTCTTT	CASSLGQGTEAFF
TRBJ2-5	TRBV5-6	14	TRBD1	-	TGTGCCAGCAGCTTAAGGACAGGGCGGGAGACCCAGTACTTC	CASSLRTGRETQYF
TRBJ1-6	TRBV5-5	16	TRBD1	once	TGTGCCAGCAGCTCCGGGACAGGGGGCGTTAATTCACCCCTCCACTTT	CASSSGTGGVNSPLHF
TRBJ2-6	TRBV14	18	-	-	TGTGCCAGCAGCCCGCCCAGGCTGCCTTTATCTGGGGCCAACGTCCTGACTTTC	CASSPPRLPLSGANVLTF
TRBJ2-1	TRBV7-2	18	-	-	TGTGCCAGCAGCTTATACTCGGACAGGCTGGGAGGATACAATGAGCAGTTCTTC	CASSLYSDRLGGYNEQFF
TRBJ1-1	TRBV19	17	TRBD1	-	TGTGCCAGTAGTATCGCATTCACAGGGGCATGGGGAACGGAAGCTTTCTTT	CASSIAFTGAWGTEAFF
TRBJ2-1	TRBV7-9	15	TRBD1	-	TGTGCCAGCAGCTCAGACGGACAGGGGAGGAATGAGCAGTTCTTC	CASSSDGQGRNEQFF
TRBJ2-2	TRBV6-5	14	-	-	TGTGCCAGCAGCCCCTTTGAGGGCGCCGGGGAGCTGTTTTTT	CASSPFEGAGELFF
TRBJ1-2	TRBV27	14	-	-	TGTGCCAGCAGTTTATATCAGGGGCTGGAGGGCTACACCTTC	CASSLYQGLEGYTF
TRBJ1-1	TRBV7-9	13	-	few	TGTGCCAGCAGCCCCGGACAGAACACTGAAGCTTTCTTT	CASSPGQNTEAFF